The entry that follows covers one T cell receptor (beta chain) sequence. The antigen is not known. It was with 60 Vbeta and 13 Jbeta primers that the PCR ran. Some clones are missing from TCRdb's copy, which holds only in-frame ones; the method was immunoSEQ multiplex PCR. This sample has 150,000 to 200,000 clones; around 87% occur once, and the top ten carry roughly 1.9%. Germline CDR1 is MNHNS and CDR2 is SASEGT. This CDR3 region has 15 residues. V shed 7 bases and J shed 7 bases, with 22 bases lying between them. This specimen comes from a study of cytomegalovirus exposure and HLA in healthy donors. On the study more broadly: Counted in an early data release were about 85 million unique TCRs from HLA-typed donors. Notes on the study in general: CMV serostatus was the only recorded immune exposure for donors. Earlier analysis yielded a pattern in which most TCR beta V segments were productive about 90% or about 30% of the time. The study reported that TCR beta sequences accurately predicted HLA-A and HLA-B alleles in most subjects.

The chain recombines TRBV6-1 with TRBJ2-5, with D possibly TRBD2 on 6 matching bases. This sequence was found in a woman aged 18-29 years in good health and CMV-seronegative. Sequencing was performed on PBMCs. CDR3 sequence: CASKGAMGGSGTQYF. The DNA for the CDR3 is TGTGCCAGCAAAGGGGCTATGGGGGGATCTGGGACCCAGTACTTC.